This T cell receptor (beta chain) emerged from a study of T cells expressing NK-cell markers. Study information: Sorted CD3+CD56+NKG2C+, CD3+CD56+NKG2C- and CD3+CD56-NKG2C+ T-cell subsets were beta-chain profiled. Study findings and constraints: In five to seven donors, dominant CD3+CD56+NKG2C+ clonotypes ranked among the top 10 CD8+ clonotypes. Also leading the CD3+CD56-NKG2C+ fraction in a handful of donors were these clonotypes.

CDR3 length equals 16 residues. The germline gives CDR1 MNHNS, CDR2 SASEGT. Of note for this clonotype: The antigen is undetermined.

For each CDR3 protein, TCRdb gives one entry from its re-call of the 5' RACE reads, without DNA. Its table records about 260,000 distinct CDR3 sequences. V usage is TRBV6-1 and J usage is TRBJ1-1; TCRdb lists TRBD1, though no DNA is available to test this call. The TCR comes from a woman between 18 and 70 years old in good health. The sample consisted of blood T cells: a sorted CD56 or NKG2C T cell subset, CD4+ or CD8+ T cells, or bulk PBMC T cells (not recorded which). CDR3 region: CASSHQRTGLYTEAFF.